This T cell receptor beta chain was identified in a study of T cell repertoires in cytomegalovirus infection. Turning to the study itself: Shared public TCR beta signatures pointed to both CMV infection and a matching HLA type.

Per germline, CDR1 MDHEN and CDR2 SYDVKM. The germline V and J ends were trimmed by 6 bases and 6 bases, with 18 bases remaining between them. The CDR3 consists of 15 residues. In this sample, this clonotype turned up many times. The antigen remains unidentified. TCRdb re-called the reads through MiXCR, storing one row per CDR3 protein. The data show a few hundred thousand distinct CDR3 sequences, approximately 14% seen once. Whole-study results and caveats: The ex vivo response was dominated by HLA-C-restricted CMV-specific TCR beta clonotypes.

The chain employs TRBV28 and TRBJ1-5; perhaps TRBD1 as D (5 bases). Sequencing input: PBMCs. The sequence was obtained from a human donor in good health (CMV status not recorded). Some clones in this sample may be carry-over from other donors' samples. The CDR3 protein is CASRVTGGSGQPQHF. The CDR3 DNA sequence: TGTGCCAGCAGAGTGACGGGGGGATCCGGTCAGCCCCAGCATTTT.